This record concerns one T cell receptor (beta chain) sequence. The antigen is not known. V was cut by 3 bases and J by 2 bases, with 12 bases left in between. CDR1 is SGHKS and CDR2 is YYEKEE in the germline V gene (reference sequence). This CDR3 contains 15 residues. Every sample had 1-10 million cryopreserved PBMC in it before DNA extraction. This sample is part of a study of long-term antiretroviral therapy in people with HIV. Study-wide points: Therapy changes, viral resistance and ART adherence were not documented in the available data. Pre-ART-expanded clones dominated the repertoire at all time points. HIV repertoires had narrower CDR3 length ranges than controls.

Researchers ran immunoSEQ v3.0 at survey level. Using immunoSEQ multiplex PCR, the repertoire was profiled, and TCRdb retains in-frame clones only, with some absent. The sample includes roughly 25,000 clones, just over 90% of them seen just once. The sequencing here drew on unsorted PBMCs, taken 7.6 years after starting antiretroviral therapy. The chain employs TRBV5-5 and TRBJ1-5; D may be TRBD1 (6 bases). The sequence was collected from a woman aged 40 to 50 with HIV. The CDR3 DNA reads as TGTGCCAGCAGCTACAGGGTGAGTGGCAATCAGCCCCAGCATTTT. Its protein is CASSYRVSGNQPQHF.